This T cell receptor (beta chain) was identified in a study of cytomegalovirus exposure and HLA in healthy donors. Study-level results: In an earlier analysis, about 87% or about 30%: the productive usage of most TCR beta V segments. Researchers reported that a few CMV-associated chains were confirmed in vitro as CMV antigen-specific.

Researchers ran the PCR with 60 Vbeta and 13 Jbeta primers. The protocol was immunoSEQ multiplex PCR, while the TCRdb copy is restricted to in-frame clones and leaves out a portion. Among 180,000 or so clones listed, over 75% were seen once. Regarding this clone: Antigen unknown.

Deletions cut 5 bases from V and 10 bases from J, with 14 bases between. CDR3 size: 11 residues. Germline V gene sequence: CDR1 DFQATT, CDR2 SNEGSKA (reference sequence). The clonotype comes from a man in his forties in good health and CMV-seropositive. Sequenced: PBMCs. The chain has TRBV20-1 and TRBJ1-2; tentative D call: TRBD1 (5 bases). CDR3 sequence: CSAGRERDYTF. The CDR3 DNA follows: TGCAGTGCTGGCAGGGAAAGGGACTACACCTTC.